This T cell receptor beta chain was documented in a study of tumor and adjacent non-tumor tissue in lung cancer (dated by TCRdb to the late 2010s). Notes on the research overall: By cancer type, the cohort comprised under 15 adenocarcinoma patients, 2 squamous cell carcinoma patients and 1 small cell lung cancer patient. In total, sequencing yielded approximately 130,000,000 productive TCRbeta reads, which works out to an average of about 4.17 million reads per sample. Bulk TCRbeta repertoires were compared between lung tumor tissue and matched distant non-tumor lung tissue obtained from over 13 lung cancer patients. The 15 enrolled patients, of whom approximately ten were men and 5 were women, were aged about 30 to 80 years and were diagnosed with TNM stage I to III disease. A few dozen paired specimens, one tumor and one normal lung sample per patient, were profiled by TCRbeta CDR3 sequencing.

RNA was isolated from bulk unsorted tissue, and RNA quality was assessed with a NanoDrop ND-1000 and an Agilent 2100. The normal lung samples consisted of distant non-tumor tissue collected more than 3 cm from the tumor edge. Donors were newly diagnosed lung cancer patients admitted for thoracic surgery in China between August and November 2014, without prior chemotherapy. The study excluded patients who had received radiotherapy or chemotherapy before or who had another cancer at the same time. Pieces of surgical tissue measuring roughly 1-2.2 cm3 were kept in RNAlater solution and stored at -80 degrees C until use. Turning to this clonotype: Its binding antigen is unknown. The junction differs from germline at one of its ends, possibly a read error.

Spanning cysteine to phenylalanine, the CDR3 consists of 12 amino acids. Just the 36-base CDR3 DNA is kept, in frame starting at base 1. The germline V gene (reference sequence) gives CDR1 as DFQATT and CDR2 as SNEGSKA. Receptor amplification or capture employed multiplex PCR. Sequencing was performed on an Illumina HiSeq 2500. Following protocols modified from ARM-PCR, the researchers constructed TCRbeta libraries through three rounds of nested PCR with primers (Table S4). Before sequencing, PCR products of 200-500 bp were cut from the gel and purified using the QIAquick gel extraction kit. The authors' pipeline ran thus. Trimmomatic was used to clean the reads, FLASH was used to merge the reads into complete CDR3 sequences, and MiTCR was used to assign the reads to V(D)J germline segments. VDJtools was used to compute clonal diversity as the inverse Simpson's index. In-frame sequences without a premature stop codon were defined as productive reads. The raw public data were reprocessed by TCRdb itself: fastp quality trimming at Q25, MiXCR clonotype calling, in-frame beta chains only. Rows with a matching CDR3 protein are joined into one entry that keeps the most common DNA and genes. Here the V and J calls rest on TCRdb's processing, not on the authors' analysis. The sample table records 60,000 to 80,000 distinct CDR3 sequences; about two thirds of these occur just once. The top ten hold 25% to 35% of the sample.

Overall results and qualifications from the work: Peripheral blood was not sequenced, so blood TCRbeta repertoires were not examined in the lung cancer patients of the study. Tumor tissue showed significantly greater TCR diversity (inverse Simpson) than normal lung tissue (approximately 430 vs 150, P = 0.0075, Mann-Whitney U test). The top 100 clones accounted for a significantly larger cumulative portion of the repertoire in normal lung than in tumor tissue. Neither the sequencing platform nor unique molecular identifiers are named or mentioned anywhere in the methods. TCR diversity was significantly higher in younger patients, and greater tumor TCR diversity was associated with shorter overall survival and shorter disease-free survival. Only around 16 patients were in the cohort, and the authors stated that larger samples and more detailed clinical data are needed.

The receptor chain draws on TRBV20-1 and TRBJ2-7, with an unclear D gene assignment. Sequenced: distant non-tumor lung tissue. This clonotype was obtained from a woman aged 45 to 65 with non-small cell lung cancer. The CDR3 in this case is CSATSNANEQYF. Here is the DNA: TGCAGTGCTACCAGTAATGCGAACGAGCAGTATTTC.